The present T cell receptor beta chain was sequenced within a study of T cells in Graves' hyperthyroidism and ophthalmopathy. Using RNA transcripts as the source, TCR beta CDR3 regions were amplified. HTBI primers drove first-round RT-PCR of the TCR CDR3. In TCRdb, the multiplex PCR reads were re-called with MiXCR into one record per CDR3 protein. The sample shows hundreds of thousands of distinct CDR3 sequences, 14% of them seen only once. This CDR3 has 14 residues. J was trimmed by 4 bases and V by 8 bases; bases with no gene match: 6. In germline, CDR1 is ENHRY, CDR2 SYGVKD. This clonotype appeared many times.

This receptor was taken from a woman aged 18-30 years with Graves' hyperthyroidism. Material for sequencing was blood. V gene TRBV10-3 combines with J gene TRBJ2-1; 9 bases agree with TRBD2. Here the CDR3 reads CAISAGGVYNEQFF. The CDR3 DNA reads TGTGCCATCTCCGCGGGAGGGGTTTACAATGAGCAGTTCTTC.